This paragraph covers one T cell receptor (beta chain) sequence. Which antigen it targets is not known. Per-nucleotide qualities are absent, and no much larger clonotype sits a single base away. This sample was taken from a study of T cell responses to AZD1222 COVID-19 vaccine (dated by TCRdb to the early 2020s). Notes on the research overall: AZD1222 recipients with second doses at about 4 weeks or about 12 weeks were pooled, because spike-specific TCR depth and breadth did not differ between schedules. Trial participants were enrolled by age into 18-55, 56-69 and 70-plus year subgroups, with approximately 150, 30 and 60 TCR-sequenced participants respectively. TCR sequencing covered approximately 230 trial participants: about 210 given two doses of AZD1222 and about 26 given two doses of MenACWY control vaccine. Overall study results and their limits: In the small 56-69-year group, the increase in depth fell short of significance, most likely because of low power. The vaccine-associated CD4 TCRs covered the entire spike protein, and the dominant responses fell in regions 160-218 and 743-854. After two AZD1222 doses, both the breadth and the depth of spike-specific TCRs were significantly higher than at day 0 and than in MenACWY recipients. Because no samples from the day 14 peak response were available, repertoires could be characterized only after the peak T cell response. Conclusions about previously exposed vaccinees are limited, since just a handful of AZD1222 recipients were seropositive for SARS-CoV-2 at baseline. Nearly half of unique spike-specific TCRs reportedly recognized epitopes outside regions mutated in the B.1.351 and B.1.1.7 variants. Participants were mostly white British, with more females than males. The authors suggested clonal diversity may have been underestimated.

In the paper's terms, the time point label means: baseline before first vaccination. Vaccinee samples came from UK trials COV001 and COV002, including a single-blind randomized controlled phase 2/3 trial of AZD1222 (ChAdOx1 nCoV-19) in healthy adults. Trial participant PBMC samples were collected at day 0 and day 28 after the second dose for TCRbeta chain sequencing. In the germline V gene, CDR1 corresponds to MDHEN and CDR2 to SYDVKM. Reading from cysteine to phenylalanine, the CDR3 counts 14 amino acids. The read is trimmed to its CDR3 DNA, 42 bases read in frame from base 1. V and J are trimmed by 3 bases and 4 bases, and the gene matches miss 4 bases of the junction. The CDR3 regions of human TCRbeta chains were analyzed by immunosequencing. The source study handled its data this way. TCRs in the repertoires were matched against a reference library of SARS-CoV-2-specific TCRs that had been generated with the MIRA antigen-specificity platform. Breadth was defined as the fraction of unique TCRs that were SARS-CoV-2-associated, and depth was defined as the fraction of total T cells that were SARS-CoV-2-associated. Each spike-specific TCR was assigned to its reactive spike region and to a CD4 or CD8 class using the MIRA data. Log10-transformed breadth and depth values were compared by one-way ANOVA with Sidak's multiple comparisons tests. Held by TCRdb, this immuneACCESS table contains in-frame sequences only and omits some clones. Under half of the omission traces to an unresolved V gene where checked; the cause of the rest is unknown. That table is the source of V, J and clone size, and D and trimming were worked out from the DNA. Within this sample are 100,000 or so clones, with more than 85% of them counted one time only. The top ten clonotypes cover 0.95% to 1.5% of the sample.

The sample here was peripheral blood, taken on day 0 of AZD1222 vaccination. Rearrangement joined TRBV28 to TRBJ2-7, with 9 bases aligning to TRBD2. The source is an adult in good health. The CDR3 loop reads CASSFSGSRYEQYF. The DNA is TGTGCCAGCAGTTTTAGCGGGAGCCGGTACGAGCAGTACTTC.